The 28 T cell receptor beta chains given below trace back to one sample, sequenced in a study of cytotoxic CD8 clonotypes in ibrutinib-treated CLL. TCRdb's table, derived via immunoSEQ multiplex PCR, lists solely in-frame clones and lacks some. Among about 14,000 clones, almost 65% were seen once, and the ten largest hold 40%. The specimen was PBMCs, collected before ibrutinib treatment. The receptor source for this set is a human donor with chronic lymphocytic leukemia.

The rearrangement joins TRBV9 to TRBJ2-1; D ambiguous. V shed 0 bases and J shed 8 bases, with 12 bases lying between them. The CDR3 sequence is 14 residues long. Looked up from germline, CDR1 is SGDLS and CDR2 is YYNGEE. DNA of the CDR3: TGTGCCAGCAGCGTAGGACGGATGAGCTATGAGCAGTTCTTC. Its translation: CASSVGRMSYEQFF.

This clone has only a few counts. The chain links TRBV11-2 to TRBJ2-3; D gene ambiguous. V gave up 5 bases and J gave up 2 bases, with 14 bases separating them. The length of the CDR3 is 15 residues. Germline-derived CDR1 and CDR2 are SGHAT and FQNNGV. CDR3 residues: CASSPTYSTTDTQYF. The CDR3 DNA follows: TGTGCCAGCAGCCCGACATACTCGACCACAGATACGCAGTATTTT. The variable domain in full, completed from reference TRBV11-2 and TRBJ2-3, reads EAGVAQSPRYKIIEKRQSVAFWCNPISGHATLYWYQQILGQGPKLLIQFQNNGVVDDSQLPKDRFSAERLKGVDSTLKIQPAKLEDSAVYLCASSPTYSTTDTQYFGPGTRLTVL.

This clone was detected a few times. The CDR3 bases are TGTGCCAGCAGCATGGGTGGAGACCGCACAGATACGCAGTATTTT. Protein: CASSMGGDRTDTQYF. The gene calls are TRBV5-4 and TRBJ2-3; D uncertain. The CDR3 is 15 amino acids. Trimming removed 4 bases at V and 1 base at J, with 13 bases between. Germline values: CDR1 SGHNT, CDR2 YYREEE (reference sequence).

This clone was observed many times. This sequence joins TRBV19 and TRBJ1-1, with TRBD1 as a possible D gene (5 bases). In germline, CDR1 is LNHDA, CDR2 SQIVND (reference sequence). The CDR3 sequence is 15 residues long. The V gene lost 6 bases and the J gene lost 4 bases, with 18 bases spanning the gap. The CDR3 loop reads CASSSHDVRGTEAFF. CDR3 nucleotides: TGTGCCAGTAGCTCCCACGACGTGAGGGGCACTGAAGCTTTCTTT.

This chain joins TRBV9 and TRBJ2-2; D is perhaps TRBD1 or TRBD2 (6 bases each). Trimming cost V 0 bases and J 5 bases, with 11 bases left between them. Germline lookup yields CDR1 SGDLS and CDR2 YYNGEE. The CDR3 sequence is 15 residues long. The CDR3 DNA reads TGTGCCAGCAGCGTAGCGAGGGGGGTGACCGGGGAGCTGTTTTTT. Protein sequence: CASSVARGVTGELFF. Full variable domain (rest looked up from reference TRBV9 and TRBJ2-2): DSGVTQTPKHLITATGQRVTLRCSPRSGDLSVYWYQQSLDQGLQFLIQYYNGEERAKGNILERFSAQQFPDLHSELNLSSLELGDSALYFCASSVARGVTGELFFGEGSRLTVL.

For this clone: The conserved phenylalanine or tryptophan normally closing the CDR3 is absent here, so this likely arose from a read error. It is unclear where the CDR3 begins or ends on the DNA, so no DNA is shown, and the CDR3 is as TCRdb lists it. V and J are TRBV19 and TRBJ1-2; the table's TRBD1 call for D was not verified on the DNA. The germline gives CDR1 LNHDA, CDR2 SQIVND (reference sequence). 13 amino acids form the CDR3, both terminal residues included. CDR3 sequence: CASSIVTGPPISL.

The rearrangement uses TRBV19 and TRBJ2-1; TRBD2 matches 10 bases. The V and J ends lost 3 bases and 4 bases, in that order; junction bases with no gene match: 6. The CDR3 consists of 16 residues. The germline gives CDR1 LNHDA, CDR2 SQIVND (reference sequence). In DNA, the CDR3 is TGTGCCAGTAGTATCTCATCACTAGCGGGGTACAATGAGCAGTTCTTC. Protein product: CASSISSLAGYNEQFF.

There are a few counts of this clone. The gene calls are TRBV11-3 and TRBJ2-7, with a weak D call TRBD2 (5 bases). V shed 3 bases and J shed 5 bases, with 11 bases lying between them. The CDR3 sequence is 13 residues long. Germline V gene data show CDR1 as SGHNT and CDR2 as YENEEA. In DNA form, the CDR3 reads TGTGCCAGCAGCTTCGGGGTGAGGAACGAGCAGTACTTC. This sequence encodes CASSFGVRNEQYF.

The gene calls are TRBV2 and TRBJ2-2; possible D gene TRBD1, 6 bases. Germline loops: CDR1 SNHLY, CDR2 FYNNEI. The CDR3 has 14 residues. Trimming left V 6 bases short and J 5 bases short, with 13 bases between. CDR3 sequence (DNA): TGTGCCAGCAGGGCAGGGACACTTACCGGGGAGCTGTTTTTT. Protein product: CASRAGTLTGELFF.

In DNA, the CDR3 is TGTGCCAGTAGTACGCCGGGACTGGAAAGATATGGCTACACCTTC. This encodes CASSTPGLERYGYTF. The V call is TRBV19, the J call TRBJ1-2, with D possibly matching TRBD1 (5 bases). V lost 4 bases, J lost 5 bases, and 17 bases lay in between. Germline V gene lookup returns CDR1 LNHDA and CDR2 SQIVND (reference sequence). The CDR3 runs to 15 residues.

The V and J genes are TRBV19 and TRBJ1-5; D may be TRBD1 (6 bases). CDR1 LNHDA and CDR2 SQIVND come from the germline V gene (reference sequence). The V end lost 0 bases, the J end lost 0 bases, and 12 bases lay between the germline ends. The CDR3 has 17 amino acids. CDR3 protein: CASSIDLDSYSNQPQHF. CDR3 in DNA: TGTGCCAGTAGTATAGATCTGGACAGTTATAGCAATCAGCCCCAGCATTTT.

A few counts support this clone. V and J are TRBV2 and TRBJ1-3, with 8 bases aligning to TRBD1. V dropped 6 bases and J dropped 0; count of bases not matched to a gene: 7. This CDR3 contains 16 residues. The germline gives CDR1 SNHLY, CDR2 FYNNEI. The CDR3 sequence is CASSALQGDSGNTIYF. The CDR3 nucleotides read TGTGCCAGCAGCGCTCTACAGGGGGACTCTGGAAACACCATATATTTT.

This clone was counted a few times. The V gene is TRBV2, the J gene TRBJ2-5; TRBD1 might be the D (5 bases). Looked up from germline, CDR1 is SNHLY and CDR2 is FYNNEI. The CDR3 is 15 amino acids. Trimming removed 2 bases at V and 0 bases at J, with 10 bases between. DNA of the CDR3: TGTGCCAGCAGTGAACCCCCAGGGTACCAAGAGACCCAGTACTTC. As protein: CASSEPPGYQETQYF.

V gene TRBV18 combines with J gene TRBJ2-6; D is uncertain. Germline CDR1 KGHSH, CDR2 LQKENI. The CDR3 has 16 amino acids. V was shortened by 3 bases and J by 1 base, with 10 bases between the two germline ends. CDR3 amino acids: CASSPTRLSGANVLTF. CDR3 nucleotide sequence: TGTGCCAGCTCACCGACCCGTCTATCTGGGGCCAACGTCCTGACTTTC.

This CDR3 is CAWSPGTGVEKLFF. CDR3 nucleotide sequence: TGTGCCTGGAGTCCCGGGACAGGGGTAGAAAAACTGTTTTTT. The chain links TRBV30 to TRBJ1-4, with 10 nucleotides matching TRBD1. The germline V gene has CDR1 GTSNPN and CDR2 SVGIG (reference sequence). J was trimmed by 8 bases and V by 2 bases; bases with no gene match: 5. The CDR3 loop spans 14 amino acids.

Here the CDR3 reads CASSFSGQRTDTQYF. The CDR3 DNA follows: TGTGCCAGCAGCTTCAGCGGACAACGCACAGATACGCAGTATTTT. V and J are TRBV11-2 and TRBJ2-3; D is perhaps TRBD1 or TRBD2 (5 bases each). Germline lookup yields CDR1 SGHAT and CDR2 FQNNGV. The V gene lost 3 bases and the J gene lost 1 base, with 11 bases spanning the gap. The CDR3 totals 15 residues.

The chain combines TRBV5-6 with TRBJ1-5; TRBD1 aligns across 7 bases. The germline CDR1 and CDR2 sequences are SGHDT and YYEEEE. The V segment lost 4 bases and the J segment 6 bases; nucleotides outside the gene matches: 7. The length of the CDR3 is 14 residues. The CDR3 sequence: CASSSRGSRQPQHF. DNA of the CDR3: TGTGCCAGCAGCAGCAGGGGGTCACGTCAGCCCCAGCATTTT.

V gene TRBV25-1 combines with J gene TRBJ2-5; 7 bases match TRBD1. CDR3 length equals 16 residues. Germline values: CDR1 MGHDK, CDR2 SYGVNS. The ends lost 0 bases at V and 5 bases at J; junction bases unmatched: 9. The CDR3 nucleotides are TGTGCCAGCAGTGAATATCGACAGGGAAGGAGGGAGACCCAGTACTTC. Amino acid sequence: CASSEYRQGRRETQYF.

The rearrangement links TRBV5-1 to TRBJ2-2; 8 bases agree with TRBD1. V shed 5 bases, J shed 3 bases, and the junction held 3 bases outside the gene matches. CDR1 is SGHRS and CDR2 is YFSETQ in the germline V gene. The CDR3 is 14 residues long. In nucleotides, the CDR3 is TGCGCCAGCAGTCAGGGGGCAGACACCGGGGAGCTGTTTTTT. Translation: CASSQGADTGELFF.

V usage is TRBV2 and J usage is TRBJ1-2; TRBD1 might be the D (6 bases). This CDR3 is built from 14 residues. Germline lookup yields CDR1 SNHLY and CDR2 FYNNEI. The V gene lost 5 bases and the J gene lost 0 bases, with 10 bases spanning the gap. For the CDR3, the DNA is TGTGCCAGCAGTAAAGGGACAACTAACTATGGCTACACCTTC. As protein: CASSKGTTNYGYTF.

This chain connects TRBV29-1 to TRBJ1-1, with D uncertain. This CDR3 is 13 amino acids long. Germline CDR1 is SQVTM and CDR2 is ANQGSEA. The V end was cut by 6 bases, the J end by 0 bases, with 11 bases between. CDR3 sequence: CSVGGVVNTEAFF. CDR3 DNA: TGCAGCGTGGGAGGAGTGGTGAACACTGAAGCTTTCTTT.

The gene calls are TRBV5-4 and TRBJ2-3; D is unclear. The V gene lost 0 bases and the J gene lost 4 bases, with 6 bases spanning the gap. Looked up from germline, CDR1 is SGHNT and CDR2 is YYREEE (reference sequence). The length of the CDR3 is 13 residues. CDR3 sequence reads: CASSLAVADTQYF. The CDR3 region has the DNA TGTGCCAGCAGCTTGGCAGTAGCAGATACGCAGTATTTT.

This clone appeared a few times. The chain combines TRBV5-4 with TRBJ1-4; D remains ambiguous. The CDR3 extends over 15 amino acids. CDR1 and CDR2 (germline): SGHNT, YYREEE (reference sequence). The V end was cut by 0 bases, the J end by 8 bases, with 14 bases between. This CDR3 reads CASSLELGSGEKLFF. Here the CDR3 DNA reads TGTGCCAGCAGCTTGGAGTTGGGGTCGGGCGAAAAACTGTTTTTT.

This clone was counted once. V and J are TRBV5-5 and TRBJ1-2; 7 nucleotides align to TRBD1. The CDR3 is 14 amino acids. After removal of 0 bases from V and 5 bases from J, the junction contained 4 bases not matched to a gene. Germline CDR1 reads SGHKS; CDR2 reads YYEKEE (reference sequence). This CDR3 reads CASSLEGTEYGYTF. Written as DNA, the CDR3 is TGTGCCAGCAGCTTGGAGGGGACAGAATATGGCTACACCTTC.

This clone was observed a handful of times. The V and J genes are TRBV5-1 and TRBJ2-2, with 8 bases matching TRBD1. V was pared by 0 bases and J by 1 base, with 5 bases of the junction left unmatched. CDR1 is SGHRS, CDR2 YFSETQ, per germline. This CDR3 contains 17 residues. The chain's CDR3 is CASSLAGGTGNTGELFF. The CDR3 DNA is TGCGCCAGCAGCTTGGCAGGCGGGACAGGGAACACCGGGGAGCTGTTTTTT.

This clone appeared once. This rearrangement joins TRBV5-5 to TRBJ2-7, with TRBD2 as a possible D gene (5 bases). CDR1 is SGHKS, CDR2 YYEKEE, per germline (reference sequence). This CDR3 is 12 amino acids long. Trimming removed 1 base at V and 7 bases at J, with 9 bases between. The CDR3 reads CASSLTSMEQYF. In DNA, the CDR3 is TGTGCCAGCAGCTTGACTAGTATGGAGCAGTACTTC.

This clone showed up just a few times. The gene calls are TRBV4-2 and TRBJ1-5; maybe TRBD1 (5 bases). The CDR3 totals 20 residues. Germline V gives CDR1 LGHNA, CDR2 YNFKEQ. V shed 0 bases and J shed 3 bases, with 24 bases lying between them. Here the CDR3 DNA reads TGTGCCAGCAGCCAAGACCCCCGGCCAGGGAATGAGGCGATCAATCAGCCCCAGCATTTT. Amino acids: CASSQDPRPGNEAINQPQHF.

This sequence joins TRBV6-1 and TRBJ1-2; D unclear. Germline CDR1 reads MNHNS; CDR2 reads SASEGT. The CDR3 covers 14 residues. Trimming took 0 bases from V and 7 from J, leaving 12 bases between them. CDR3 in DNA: TGTGCCAGCAGTGAAGCTCGTCGGTTCGTTGGCTACACCTTC. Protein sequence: CASSEARRFVGYTF.